The T cell receptor beta chain described here comes from a study of blood T cell repertoires in COVID-19. Germline trimming cut 6 bases from V and 3 bases from J; bases unmatched to any gene: 12. Germline CDR1 LGHNA, CDR2 YNFKEQ. The CDR3 has 16 amino acids. The repertoire was sequenced with immunoSEQ multiplex PCR; TCRdb's copy has only in-frame clones and lacks some. This table holds approximately 330,000 clones, roughly 90% found once. Sequenced input: peripheral blood. The genes are TRBV4-2 and TRBJ2-5; TRBD2 agrees at 8 bases. The receptor was derived from a woman aged 45-65 years with active or convalescent COVID-19. CDR3 DNA: TGTGCCAGCAGTCCCAAGGGAAGCGGGAGCGAAGAGACCCAGTACTTC. This translates into CASSPKGSGSEETQYF.